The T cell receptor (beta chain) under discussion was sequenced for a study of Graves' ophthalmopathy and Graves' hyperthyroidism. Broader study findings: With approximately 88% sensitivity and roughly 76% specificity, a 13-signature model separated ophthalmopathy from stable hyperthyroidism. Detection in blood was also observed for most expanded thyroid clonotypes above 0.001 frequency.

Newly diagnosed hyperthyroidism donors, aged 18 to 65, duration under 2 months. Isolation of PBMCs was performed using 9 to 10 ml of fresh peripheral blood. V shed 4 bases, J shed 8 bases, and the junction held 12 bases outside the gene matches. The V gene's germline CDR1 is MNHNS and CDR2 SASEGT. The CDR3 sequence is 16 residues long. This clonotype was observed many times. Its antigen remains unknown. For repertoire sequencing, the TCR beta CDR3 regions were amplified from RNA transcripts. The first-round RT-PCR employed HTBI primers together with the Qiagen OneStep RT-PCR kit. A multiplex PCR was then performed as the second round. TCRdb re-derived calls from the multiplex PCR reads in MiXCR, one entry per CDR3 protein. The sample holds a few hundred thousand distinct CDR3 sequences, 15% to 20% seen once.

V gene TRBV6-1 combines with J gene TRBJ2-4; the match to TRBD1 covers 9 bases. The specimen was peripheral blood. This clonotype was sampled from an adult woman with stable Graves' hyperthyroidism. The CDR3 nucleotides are TGTGCCAGCAGTGCAACAGGGGGCGTACGTGTGGACATTCAGTACTTC. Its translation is CASSATGGVRVDIQYF.